These 24 T cell receptor beta chains share one sample of origin, sequenced in a study of cytomegalovirus exposure and HLA in healthy donors. The PCR contained 60 Vbeta and 13 Jbeta primers. Clones were sequenced by immunoSEQ multiplex PCR, and TCRdb holds only the in-frame ones, with some missing. This sample has some 200,000 clones, with about 81% found just once. The sample taken for sequencing was PBMCs. The source is a woman under 30 in good health and CMV-seronegative.

This clone was detected only a few times. This chain connects TRBV9 to TRBJ1-1; D call uncertain. This CDR3 region has 14 residues. V was cut by 0 bases and J by 1 base, with 7 bases left in between. Looked up from germline, CDR1 is SGDLS and CDR2 is YYNGEE. CDR3 sequence (DNA): TGTGCCAGCAGCGTAGTTGAGGCGAACACTGAAGCTTTCTTT. This sequence encodes CASSVVEANTEAFF.

This clone was observed a single time. At one boundary the junction diverges from the germline segment, which might be a read error. The chain recombines TRBV7-9 with TRBJ1-2; possibly TRBD1 for D (6 bases). The germline gives CDR1 SEHNR, CDR2 FQNEAQ (reference sequence). The CDR3 has 13 residues. CDR3 amino acids: CSSSWTVSYGYTF. CDR3 DNA: TGTTCCAGCAGTTGGACAGTATCTTACGGCTACACCTTC.

The V and J genes are TRBV28 and TRBJ2-7, with TRBD2 matching over 9 bases. The CDR3 runs 14 residues. Trimming cost V 5 bases and J 3 bases; bases outside gene matches: 5. CDR1 and CDR2 (germline): MDHEN, SYDVKM. The chain's CDR3 is CASSLEREDYEQYF. DNA of the CDR3: TGTGCCAGCAGTCTGGAGCGGGAGGACTACGAGCAGTACTTC.

A single count supports this clone. V is TRBV11-2 and J is TRBJ2-1; TRBD2 agrees at 9 bases. After removal of 0 bases from V and 10 bases from J, the junction contained 19 bases not matched to a gene. The CDR3 has 19 amino acids. CDR1 is SGHAT, CDR2 FQNNGV, per germline. The CDR3 sequence is CASSLDPLKPSGKAGEQFF. The CDR3 DNA sequence: TGTGCCAGCAGCTTAGACCCCCTAAAACCTAGCGGGAAGGCCGGGGAGCAGTTCTTC.

This chain uses TRBV5-8 with TRBJ2-3, with a weak D call TRBD2 (6 bases). V lost 2 bases to trimming and J lost 0 bases, with 13 bases between them. CDR1 is SGHTS and CDR2 is YDEGEE in the germline V gene. The CDR3 extends over 16 amino acids. The CDR3, as DNA: TGTGCCAGCAGCTTAGGGGACTCGGCTAGCACAGATACGCAGTATTTT. This translates into CASSLGDSASTDTQYF.

The J gene is TRBJ2-3, the V gene TRBV11-3; D is perhaps TRBD2 (5 bases). The CDR3 is 14 amino acids. Trimming took off 5 bases at V and 4 bases at J, with 13 bases between the two ends. CDR1 and CDR2 (germline): SGHNT, YENEEA. CDR3 in DNA: TGTGCCAGCAGCGGACCCCTAGCAGCAGATACGCAGTATTTT. Translation gives CASSGPLAADTQYF.

The rearrangement uses TRBV5-1 and TRBJ1-2; the D gene is possibly TRBD1 (6 bases). The V end lost 0 bases, the J end lost 3 bases, and 12 bases lay between the germline ends. The CDR3 spans 15 residues. Germline lookup yields CDR1 SGHRS and CDR2 YFSETQ. The CDR3 sequence is CASSLGGGRHYGYTF. CDR3 DNA sequence: TGCGCCAGCAGCTTGGGCGGGGGCCGGCACTATGGCTACACCTTC.

V is TRBV2 and J is TRBJ2-3; 9 bases map to TRBD2. The CDR3 length is 16 residues. CDR1 and CDR2 (germline): SNHLY, FYNNEI. Trimming at V came to 0 bases and at J to 11 bases, leaving 12 bases not matched to a gene. Here the CDR3 reads CASSEALRGRAWVQYF. In DNA, the CDR3 is TGTGCCAGCAGTGAAGCGCTTCGCGGGAGGGCCTGGGTGCAGTATTTT. Looking up the rest from reference TRBV2 and TRBJ2-3 gives the full variable domain: EPEVTQTPSHQVTQMGQEVILRCVPISNHLYFYWYRQILGQKVEFLVSFYNNEISEKSEIFDDQFSVERPDGSNFTLKIRSTKLEDSAMYFCASSEALRGRAWVQYFGPGTRLTVL.

The genes are TRBV7-8 and TRBJ2-1; a possible D gene is TRBD2 (7 bases). Germline V CDR1 and CDR2: SGHVS, FQNEAQ. The CDR3 length is 17 residues. Trimming pared 2 bases from V and 5 bases from J, leaving 19 bases between. The CDR3 bases are TGTGCCAGCAGCTTACGGCTAGCGGCAAGGGACAACAATGAGCAGTTCTTC. Amino acids: CASSLRLAARDNNEQFF.

The genes are TRBV15 and TRBJ2-7; tentatively, D is TRBD2 (6 bases). The CDR3 loop spans 16 amino acids. Trimming removed 4 bases from V and 2 bases from J, with 18 bases in between. Germline V CDR1 and CDR2: LNHNV, YYDKDF (reference sequence). CDR3 nucleotides: TGTGCCACCAGCACTCACCGGGGGAAGGAGGCCTACGAGCAGTACTTC. As protein: CATSTHRGKEAYEQYF.

The V gene is TRBV25-1, the J gene TRBJ2-2, with D possibly TRBD2 on 5 matching bases. CDR3 size: 15 residues. V lost 1 base to trimming and J lost 7 bases, with 13 bases between them. CDR1 is MGHDK, CDR2 SYGVNS, per germline. For the CDR3, the DNA is TGTGCCAGCAGTGAATCAGTACTAGGCGGCGGGGAGCTGTTTTTT. Translated: CASSESVLGGGELFF.

The chain couples TRBV18 to TRBJ2-1; TRBD2 aligns across 12 bases. Germline CDR1 KGHSH, CDR2 LQKENI. Germline trimming cut 3 bases from V and 4 bases from J; bases unmatched to any gene: 4. The CDR3 runs to 16 residues. CDR3 DNA: TGTGCCAGCTCACCCCTAGCGGGGGGGCCTTACAATGAGCAGTTCTTC. The encoded protein is CASSPLAGGPYNEQFF.

This chain links TRBV5-6 with TRBJ2-3, with a tentative D call TRBD2 (5 bases). V lost 1 base to trimming and J lost 4 bases, with 19 bases between them. Germline values: CDR1 SGHDT, CDR2 YYEEEE. CDR3 length: 17 amino acids. The CDR3 nucleotides are TGTGCCAGCAGCTTGCCCGGGGTGGGAATCGTCTCAGATACGCAGTATTTT. Protein product: CASSLPGVGIVSDTQYF.

This clone occurred a few times. The chain is built from TRBV6-5 and TRBJ1-3, with 8 bases aligning to TRBD1. CDR1 MNHEY and CDR2 SVGAGI come from the germline V gene. V shed 6 bases and J 6 bases; nucleotides not matched to a gene: 7. CDR3 length equals 14 residues. The CDR3 sequence is CASSAGTGENTIYF. DNA of the CDR3: TGTGCCAGCAGCGCCGGGACAGGTGAAAACACCATATATTTT.

The genes are TRBV30 and TRBJ2-5; 9 nucleotides agree with TRBD2. This CDR3 comprises 15 residues. Germline lookup yields CDR1 GTSNPN and CDR2 SVGIG (reference sequence). The V segment lost 0 bases and the J segment 4 bases; nucleotides outside the gene matches: 6. Here the CDR3 DNA reads TGTGCCTGGAGTGTAGGGGTAGCGGGAGCAGAGACCCAGTACTTC. Amino acid sequence: CAWSVGVAGAETQYF.

The CDR3 coding sequence is TGTGCCAGCAGTACCCAAAGGGGGCAGCAGGGCTACGAGCAGTACTTC. This codes for CASSTQRGQQGYEQYF. This chain joins TRBV27 and TRBJ2-7; 7 nucleotides align to TRBD1. The CDR3 extends over 16 amino acids. Germline V gene data show CDR1 as MNHEY and CDR2 as SMNVEV (reference sequence). V gave up 5 bases and J gave up 3 bases; unmatched junction bases: 13.

This chain links TRBV27 with TRBJ1-6; the D is unclear. The germline V and J ends were trimmed by 5 bases and 9 bases, with 17 bases remaining between them. Germline V gene lookup returns CDR1 MNHEY and CDR2 SMNVEV (reference sequence). The CDR3 sequence is 15 residues long. The CDR3 reads CASSPSTVTPSPLHF. The CDR3 DNA is TGTGCCAGCAGTCCCTCAACCGTGACACCTTCACCCCTCCACTTT.

The J gene is TRBJ2-7, the V gene TRBV6-1; maybe TRBD1 (5 bases). This CDR3 is built from 15 residues. The V gene lost 2 bases and the J gene lost 3 bases, with 14 bases spanning the gap. The V gene's germline CDR1 is MNHNS and CDR2 SASEGT. CDR3 DNA sequence: TGTGCCAGCAGTGAAATGACAGCCATTCTCTACGAGCAGTACTTC. Amino acid sequence: CASSEMTAILYEQYF.

The V and J genes are TRBV4-1 and TRBJ1-2, with 8 bases lining up with TRBD1. The CDR3 is made up of 15 amino acids. CDR1 is MGHRA and CDR2 is YSYEKL in the germline V gene. After removal of 3 bases from V and 6 bases from J, the junction contained 9 bases not matched to a gene. CDR3 amino acids: CASSHWAGGLDGYTF. The CDR3 coding sequence is TGCGCCAGCAGCCACTGGGCAGGGGGCTTAGATGGCTACACCTTC.

The chain uses TRBV27 and TRBJ1-2, with D possibly being TRBD1 (6 bases). The CDR3 loop spans 13 amino acids. Trimming removed 5 bases from V and 8 bases from J, with 15 bases in between. Germline assignment: CDR1 MNHEY and CDR2 SMNVEV (reference sequence). Written as DNA, the CDR3 is TGTGCCAGCAGTCAGGGGTCGGGGTTGGGCTACACCTTC. It codes for CASSQGSGLGYTF.

The CDR3 nucleotides read TGTGCCAGCTCACCATCTAGTAGTGGGAACACCGGGGAGCTGTTTTTT. Translation gives CASSPSSSGNTGELFF. The chain is built from TRBV18 and TRBJ2-2; D gene ambiguous. The length of the CDR3 is 16 residues. Between the trimmed V and J ends, which lost 2 bases and 1 base, there was a span of 11 bases. Looked up from germline, CDR1 is KGHSH and CDR2 is LQKENI.

The sample holds a few counts of this clone. CDR3 in DNA: TGTGCCAGCAGCTTATCCGGGACACCTACCGGGGAGCTGTTTTTT. Translated: CASSLSGTPTGELFF. The chain carries TRBV5-6 and TRBJ2-2, with a tentative D call TRBD1 (6 bases). V gave up 2 bases and J gave up 5 bases, with 13 bases separating them. CDR1 and CDR2 from the germline V gene are SGHDT and YYEEEE. The CDR3 totals 15 residues.

This clone occurred once. The chain has TRBV11-3 and TRBJ2-5; the match to TRBD2 covers 8 bases. The CDR3 covers 17 residues. Germline CDR1 reads SGHNT; CDR2 reads YENEEA. The V segment lost 1 base and the J segment 2 bases; nucleotides outside the gene matches: 9. The chain's CDR3 is CASSLAPGGGAQETQYF. CDR3 nucleotides: TGTGCCAGCAGCTTAGCCCCGGGGGGGGGAGCTCAAGAGACCCAGTACTTC. The full variable domain, with the rest looked up from reference TRBV11-3 and TRBJ2-5, is EAGVVQSPRYKIIEKKQPVAFWCNPISGHNTLYWYLQNLGQGPELLIRYENEEAVDDSQLPKDRFSAERLKGVDSTLKIQPAELGDSAVYLCASSLAPGGGAQETQYFGPGTRLLVL.

The rearrangement uses TRBV6-6 and TRBJ2-7, with 9 positions matching TRBD1. This CDR3 is built from 12 residues. Germline lookup yields CDR1 MNHNY and CDR2 SVGAGI (reference sequence). V lost 9 bases and J lost 5; bases outside the gene matches: 5. The CDR3 region is CASGQGINEQYF. In DNA, the CDR3 is TGTGCCAGTGGACAGGGGATTAACGAGCAGTACTTC.